One and the same sample provided the 21 T cell receptor beta chains below, sequenced in a study of blood T cell repertoires in COVID-19. Clones were sequenced by immunoSEQ multiplex PCR, and TCRdb holds only the in-frame ones, with some missing. The sample has over 120,000 clones; around 87% are singletons. Sequencing was performed on peripheral blood. The receptors derive from a man aged 45 to 65 who had recovered from COVID-19.

The rearrangement links TRBV28 to TRBJ2-7, with no clear D. Germline-derived CDR1 and CDR2 are MDHEN and SYDVKM. This CDR3 comprises 14 residues. V lost 5 bases, J lost 2 bases, and 13 bases lay in between. CDR3 residues: CASSLLTHTYEQYF. The CDR3 nucleotides read TGTGCCAGCAGTCTTTTAACACATACCTACGAGCAGTACTTC.

This clone appeared a few times. V usage is TRBV19 and J usage is TRBJ1-5; unclear D gene. Germline assignment: CDR1 LNHDA and CDR2 SQIVND (reference sequence). V lost 5 bases to trimming and J lost 0 bases, with 5 bases between them. This CDR3 is 13 amino acids long. CDR3 sequence: CASSPTSNQPQHF. The CDR3 region has the DNA TGTGCCAGTAGTCCTACTAGCAATCAGCCCCAGCATTTT.

The table lists this clone with a count of one. The V gene is TRBV18, the J gene TRBJ1-4, with D possibly matching TRBD1 (5 bases). The CDR3 consists of 17 residues. Germline assignment: CDR1 KGHSH and CDR2 LQKENI. V was shortened by 3 bases and J by 5 bases, with 19 bases between the two germline ends. The CDR3 bases are TGTGCCAGCTCACCCGCTGCCGGGGGGAGCCCGAATGAAAAACTGTTTTTT. It is translated as CASSPAAGGSPNEKLFF.

V usage is TRBV19 and J usage is TRBJ2-3; 11 bases match TRBD2. Germline CDR1 LNHDA, CDR2 SQIVND (reference sequence). V lost 4 bases, J lost 1 base, and 10 bases stayed unmatched. The CDR3 loop spans 18 amino acids. The CDR3 loop is CASSKGLAGGVGTDTQYF. The CDR3, as DNA: TGTGCCAGTAGTAAGGGGCTAGCGGGGGGAGTGGGCACAGATACGCAGTATTTT.

The J gene is TRBJ2-5, the V gene TRBV7-8, with D possibly matching TRBD1 (6 bases). This CDR3 spans 13 amino acids. V was cut by 5 bases and J by 2 bases, with 9 bases left in between. Per the germline V gene, CDR1 is SGHVS and CDR2 is FQNEAQ. This CDR3 is CASSQGQQETQYF. The CDR3 DNA sequence: TGTGCCAGCAGCCAAGGACAGCAAGAGACCCAGTACTTC.

This chain uses TRBV5-1 with TRBJ2-7; 7 bases line up with TRBD2. The CDR3 is 16 amino acids. Germline CDR1 SGHRS, CDR2 YFSETQ. V shed 2 bases and J 0 bases; nucleotides not matched to a gene: 8. The CDR3 bases are TGCGCCAGCAGCTTCCGGGGGAGGGCAGGCTCCTACGAGCAGTACTTC. This gives the protein CASSFRGRAGSYEQYF. Full variable domain (outside the CDR3, taken from reference TRBV5-1 and TRBJ2-7): KAGVTQTPRYLIKTRGQQVTLSCSPISGHRSVSWYQQTPGQGLQFLFEYFSETQRNKGNFPGRFSGRQFSNSRSEMNVSTLELGDSALYLCASSFRGRAGSYEQYFGPGTRLTVT.

The V and J genes are TRBV7-8 and TRBJ2-5; 9 nucleotides align to TRBD1. The CDR3 spans 15 residues. CDR1 and CDR2 (germline): SGHVS, FQNEAQ. The trim removed 5 bases at V and 5 bases at J, leaving 9 bases unmatched. CDR3 DNA sequence: TGTGCCAGCAGCCCGATTCGGACAGGGGAGGAGACCCAGTACTTC. Protein: CASSPIRTGEETQYF.

The chain carries TRBV7-6 and TRBJ2-3; 7 bases line up with TRBD1. The CDR3 spans 15 residues. Germline CDR1 SGHVS, CDR2 FNYEAQ. Trimming took 4 bases from V and 4 from J; bases not matched to a gene: 8. CDR3 residues: CASSSGGTGPDTQYF. CDR3 coding DNA: TGTGCCAGCAGCTCAGGGGGTACCGGCCCAGATACGCAGTATTTT.

The chain is built from TRBV6-4 and TRBJ1-5, with D tentatively TRBD1 (6 bases). The CDR3 runs 17 residues. The V end was cut by 5 bases, the J end by 6 bases, with 23 bases between. Per germline, CDR1 MRHNA and CDR2 SNTAGT. The CDR3 DNA follows: TGTGCCAGCAGTCTTCGGACAGCCCTGGGGTCTGGTCAGCCCCAGCATTTT. Protein: CASSLRTALGSGQPQHF.

This sequence joins TRBV2 and TRBJ1-6, with D unclear. V was trimmed by 6 bases and J by 6 bases, leaving 15 bases between them. The length of the CDR3 is 15 residues. Germline V CDR1 and CDR2: SNHLY, FYNNEI. CDR3 coding DNA: TGTGCCAGCAGCCCAACTACCCAGAGTAATTCACCCCTCCACTTT. Protein product: CASSPTTQSNSPLHF.

V usage is TRBV13 and J usage is TRBJ1-1; D perhaps matches TRBD1 (6 bases). The V gene lost 0 bases and the J gene lost 3 bases, with 11 bases spanning the gap. The CDR3 is 15 residues long. CDR1 and CDR2 (germline): PRHDT, FYEKMQ (reference sequence). CDR3 loop: CASSLGEGVYTEAFF. CDR3 sequence (DNA): TGTGCCAGCAGCTTAGGTGAGGGGGTGTACACTGAAGCTTTCTTT.

This clone was detected ten times or more. This rearrangement joins TRBV2 to TRBJ1-5; D is undetermined. Trimming removed 6 bases at V and 0 bases at J, with 6 bases between. CDR3 size: 13 residues. In germline, CDR1 is SNHLY, CDR2 FYNNEI. The CDR3 DNA is TGTGCCAGCAGAGGAGATAGCAATCAGCCCCAGCATTTT. This translates into CASRGDSNQPQHF.

This clone was counted between two and nine times. The chain employs TRBV7-2 and TRBJ2-3; D is perhaps TRBD1 (5 bases). The length of the CDR3 is 16 residues. Germline V gene lookup returns CDR1 SGHTA and CDR2 FQGNSA. V was clipped by 1 base and J by 0 bases, with 11 bases between them. The CDR3 reads CASSLEGDASTDTQYF. The CDR3 DNA reads TGTGCCAGCAGCTTAGAAGGGGATGCTAGCACAGATACGCAGTATTTT.

CDR3 residues: CASTDRGQAYEQYF. The CDR3 nucleotides read TGTGCCAGCACCGACAGGGGGCAAGCTTACGAGCAGTACTTC. The gene calls are TRBV6-5 and TRBJ2-7; 10 bases match TRBD1. The V segment lost 7 bases and the J segment 4 bases; nucleotides outside the gene matches: 7. This CDR3 has 14 residues. The germline V gene encodes CDR1 MNHEY and CDR2 SVGAGI.

On this clone: Distinct nucleotide sequences in the sample also encode this CDR3. The V and J genes are TRBV5-1 and TRBJ1-1; maybe TRBD1 (6 bases). The germline V gene has CDR1 SGHRS and CDR2 YFSETQ. This CDR3 has 15 amino acids. The V end was cut by 0 bases, the J end by 2 bases, with 11 bases between. CDR3 bases: TGCGCCAGCAGCTTGGCGCAGGGGCTCAACACTGAAGCTTTCTTT. Protein product: CASSLAQGLNTEAFF.

This chain links TRBV3-1 (or the pseudogene TRBV3-2) with TRBJ2-3; D is ambiguous. The germline CDR1 and CDR2 sequences are LGHDT and YNNKEL (reference sequence). The CDR3 extends over 15 amino acids. V was clipped by 0 bases and J by 4 bases, with 11 bases between them. The CDR3 nucleotides read TGTGCCAGCAGCCAAGATCGGATACGGGCAGATACGCAGTATTTT. Its protein is CASSQDRIRADTQYF.

V and J are TRBV19 and TRBJ2-2; D not certain. The CDR3 runs 14 residues. CDR1 is LNHDA and CDR2 is SQIVND in the germline V gene (reference sequence). The ends were cut back, 2 bases at V and 5 bases at J, with 9 bases in the middle. This CDR3 reads CASSISQTTGELFF. The CDR3, as DNA: TGTGCCAGTAGTATAAGCCAAACTACCGGGGAGCTGTTTTTT.

The chain employs TRBV7-2 and TRBJ2-3, with 13 nucleotides matching TRBD2. Trimming at V came to 5 bases and at J to 3 bases, leaving 5 bases not matched to a gene. The CDR3 has 16 residues. Germline CDR1 is SGHTA and CDR2 is FQGNSA. The chain's CDR3 is CASSQTSGGGTDTQYF. CDR3 bases: TGTGCCAGCAGCCAAACTAGCGGGGGGGGTACAGATACGCAGTATTTT.

The chain combines TRBV6-5 with TRBJ2-2; TRBD1 is a possible D gene (5 bases). Between the trimmed V and J ends, which lost 5 bases and 5 bases, there was a span of 12 bases. Germline V gives CDR1 MNHEY, CDR2 SVGAGI. The CDR3 spans 14 residues. The CDR3 is CASSPQGMTGELFF. CDR3 nucleotide sequence: TGTGCCAGCAGTCCCCAGGGAATGACCGGGGAGCTGTTTTTT.

V usage is TRBV4-3 and J usage is TRBJ2-2, with D unclear. CDR1 LGHNA and CDR2 YSLEER come from the germline V gene. Trimming stripped 0 bases from V and 6 bases from J, with 5 bases between. The CDR3 totals 13 residues. The chain's CDR3 is CASSQDRSGELFF. Written as DNA, the CDR3 is TGCGCCAGCAGCCAAGATCGGTCCGGGGAGCTGTTTTTT.

The chain carries TRBV6-5 and TRBJ2-7, with a possible D match to TRBD2 (5 bases). The CDR3 spans 15 residues. The germline V and J ends were trimmed by 7 bases and 9 bases, with 25 bases remaining between them. Per germline, CDR1 MNHEY and CDR2 SVGAGI. Written as DNA, the CDR3 is TGTGCCAGCATTTCGCCGCCAAGCGGACGTTACATGCAGTACTTC. This codes for CASISPPSGRYMQYF.